The 26 T cell receptor beta chains given below trace back to one sample, sequenced in a study of blood T cell repertoires in COVID-19. Some clones are missing from TCRdb's copy, which holds only in-frame ones; the method was immunoSEQ multiplex PCR. The top ten clones hold around a tenth of a sample with fewer than 300,000 clones, over 75% of them seen once. Sequenced input: peripheral blood. These TCRs come from a man over 45 with COVID-19, enrolled during active disease.

The gene calls are TRBV2 and TRBJ1-5; D unclear. CDR1 SNHLY and CDR2 FYNNEI come from the germline V gene. V was cut by 5 bases and J by 3 bases, with 14 bases left in between. CDR3 length: 15 residues. As DNA, the CDR3 is TGTGCCAGCAGTAAAGGCAGGCGATCCAATCAGCCCCAGCATTTT. Translated: CASSKGRRSNQPQHF.

The chain couples TRBV6-5 to TRBJ2-2, with TRBD2 identical over 10 bases. Germline trimming cut 4 bases from V and 1 base from J; bases unmatched to any gene: 3. CDR1 and CDR2 (germline): MNHEY, SVGAGI. This CDR3 spans 16 amino acids. CDR3 DNA: TGTGCCAGCAGTTCTCCTAGCGGGGGGAACACCGGGGAGCTGTTTTTT. Translation: CASSSPSGGNTGELFF.

The chain couples TRBV3-1 (or the pseudogene TRBV3-2) to TRBJ1-6, with D perhaps matching TRBD1 (5 bases). V lost 3 bases and J lost 0, with 9 bases in between. Germline CDR1 LGHDT, CDR2 YNNKEL (reference sequence). The CDR3 extends over 16 amino acids. CDR3 sequence reads: CASSQRQPSYNSPLHF. The CDR3 nucleotides are TGTGCCAGCAGCCAGCGACAGCCCTCCTATAATTCACCCCTCCACTTT.

The chain joins TRBV3-1 (or the pseudogene TRBV3-2) to TRBJ2-3; the D gene is possibly TRBD2 (7 bases). The CDR3 loop spans 16 amino acids. V was cut by 0 bases and J by 6 bases, with 16 bases left in between. Germline V gene data show CDR1 as LGHDT and CDR2 as YNNKEL (reference sequence). The CDR3 loop reads CASSQEIRGAGDTQYF. CDR3 DNA: TGTGCCAGCAGCCAAGAGATACGGGGGGCAGGGGATACGCAGTATTTT.

This chain uses TRBV5-6 with TRBJ2-7, with TRBD1 as a possible D gene (5 bases). Germline CDR1 is SGHDT and CDR2 is YYEEEE. The length of the CDR3 is 15 residues. The V gene lost 0 bases and the J gene lost 1 base, with 11 bases spanning the gap. The CDR3 region has the DNA TGTGCCAGCAGCTTGGAAGGCAGGGTATCCTACGAGCAGTACTTC. Protein sequence: CASSLEGRVSYEQYF.

This clone appeared a few times. The V and J genes are TRBV9 and TRBJ2-3, with 9 bases identical to TRBD2. This CDR3 spans 16 amino acids. CDR1 and CDR2 (germline): SGDLS, YYNGEE. V lost 0 bases to trimming and J lost 5 bases; unmatched junction nucleotides: 7. The CDR3 sequence is CASSVVAGGPGDTQYF. The DNA of the CDR3 is TGTGCCAGCAGCGTAGTGGCGGGAGGGCCAGGAGATACGCAGTATTTT.

This clone was observed at least ten times. The chain joins TRBV11-1 to TRBJ2-3; D might be TRBD2 (6 bases). CDR1 SGHAT and CDR2 FQDESV come from the germline V gene (reference sequence). This CDR3 is 15 amino acids long. V dropped 5 bases and J dropped 0 bases, with 12 bases sitting between them. Here the CDR3 reads CASSLLRGSTDTQYF. CDR3 DNA sequence: TGTGCCAGCAGCCTCCTCCGGGGGAGCACAGATACGCAGTATTTT.

This rearrangement joins TRBV5-1 to TRBJ2-1; D might be TRBD2 (6 bases). V lost 2 bases and J lost 0, with 18 bases in between. Germline lookup yields CDR1 SGHRS and CDR2 YFSETQ. This CDR3 is built from 18 residues. The CDR3 DNA reads TGCGCCAGCAGCTTATACTCCAGAAGCGGGCTCTCCTACAATGAGCAGTTCTTC. This translates into CASSLYSRSGLSYNEQFF.

The chain links TRBV11-2 to TRBJ1-1; D is ambiguous. This CDR3 region has 13 residues. Germline assignment: CDR1 SGHAT and CDR2 FQNNGV. Trimming stripped 5 bases from V and 0 bases from J, with 7 bases between. CDR3 bases: TGTGCCAGCAGCACGACTGTGAACACTGAAGCTTTCTTT. Translating gives CASSTTVNTEAFF. The whole variable domain, filled in from reference TRBV11-2 and TRBJ1-1, reads EAGVAQSPRYKIIEKRQSVAFWCNPISGHATLYWYQQILGQGPKLLIQFQNNGVVDDSQLPKDRFSAERLKGVDSTLKIQPAKLEDSAVYLCASSTTVNTEAFFGQGTRLTVV.

The chain is built from TRBV10-3 and TRBJ2-1; 7 nucleotides match TRBD1. Germline loops: CDR1 ENHRY, CDR2 SYGVKD. This CDR3 spans 16 amino acids. V lost 2 bases, J lost 10 bases, and 14 bases stayed unmatched. The CDR3 region has the DNA TGTGCCATCAGTGAGGTGGGGACAGAAGTACAACCCGAGCAGTTCTTC. Encoded protein: CAISEVGTEVQPEQFF.

The chain uses TRBV7-3 and TRBJ2-7; TRBD2 matches 11 bases. The germline V gene has CDR1 SGHTA and CDR2 FQGTGA. This CDR3 spans 16 amino acids. V lost 3 bases, J lost 7 bases, and 11 bases stayed unmatched. CDR3 in DNA: TGTGCCAGCAGCTTCCGGGTAGCGGGGGGGCTGGGAGAGCAGTACTTC. Encoded protein: CASSFRVAGGLGEQYF.

This chain joins TRBV12-3 or TRBV12-4 and TRBJ1-1; no clear D gene. This CDR3 has 13 amino acids. The V end was cut by 6 bases, the J end by 3 bases, with 11 bases between. The CDR3 reads CASRSGRHTEAFF. In DNA, the CDR3 is TGTGCCAGCAGAAGCGGTCGGCACACTGAAGCTTTCTTT.

V is TRBV10-1 and J is TRBJ2-1; the D gene is possibly TRBD1 (6 bases). Germline values: CDR1 WNHNN, CDR2 SYGVQD (reference sequence). This CDR3 contains 14 residues. The germline V and J ends were trimmed by 4 bases and 8 bases, with 15 bases remaining between them. CDR3 amino acids: CASSATGTLYEQFF. CDR3 DNA: TGCGCCAGCAGTGCAACCGGGACATTGTATGAGCAGTTCTTC.

V usage is TRBV3-1 (or the pseudogene TRBV3-2) and J usage is TRBJ1-1, with D perhaps matching TRBD1 (6 bases). Germline CDR1 LGHDT, CDR2 YNNKEL (reference sequence). The CDR3 loop spans 13 amino acids. Trimming pared 2 bases from V and 4 bases from J, leaving 8 bases between. The CDR3 region has the DNA TGTGCCAGCAGCCAATGGGGGCTCACTGAAGCTTTCTTT. This encodes CASSQWGLTEAFF.

The chain is built from TRBV5-8 and TRBJ2-2, with 10 bases aligning to TRBD2. CDR3 length: 15 residues. Germline V lookup: CDR1 SGHTS, CDR2 YDEGEE. The V gene end was trimmed by 0 bases and the J gene end by 5 bases; junction bases not matched to a gene: 1. The CDR3 loop reads CASSLEGLATGELFF. Written as DNA, the CDR3 is TGTGCCAGCAGCTTGGAGGGACTAGCGACCGGGGAGCTGTTTTTT.

This chain connects TRBV11-2 to TRBJ1-1; 9 positions match TRBD1. The ends lost 1 base at V and 3 bases at J; junction bases unmatched: 0. Germline CDR1 reads SGHAT; CDR2 reads FQNNGV. This CDR3 has 14 amino acids. As DNA, the CDR3 is TGTGCCAGCAGCTTAGGACAGGGGGACACTGAAGCTTTCTTT. It translates to CASSLGQGDTEAFF.

J is TRBJ2-3 and V is TRBV11-3; D may be TRBD1 (6 bases). The CDR3 covers 13 residues. The ends were cut back, 5 bases at V and 3 bases at J, with 9 bases in the middle. Germline-derived CDR1 and CDR2 are SGHNT and YENEEA. Here the CDR3 DNA reads TGTGCCAGCAGCCTTGGACAGACAGATACGCAGTATTTT. As protein: CASSLGQTDTQYF. Complete variable domain (other parts from reference TRBV11-3 and TRBJ2-3): EAGVVQSPRYKIIEKKQPVAFWCNPISGHNTLYWYLQNLGQGPELLIRYENEEAVDDSQLPKDRFSAERLKGVDSTLKIQPAELGDSAVYLCASSLGQTDTQYFGPGTRLTVL.

The rearrangement uses TRBV10-3 and TRBJ2-5, with 9 bases matching TRBD2. Germline lookup yields CDR1 ENHRY and CDR2 SYGVKD. The CDR3 consists of 15 residues. The J segment lost 1 base and the V segment lost 8 bases, leaving 8 bases of the junction unmatched. The CDR3 nucleotides read TGTGCCATCGGGGCGCGGGAGGGCCTCCAAGAGACCCAGTACTTC. Protein sequence: CAIGAREGLQETQYF.

V gene TRBV27 combines with J gene TRBJ1-2, with 7 bases matching TRBD1. CDR3 size: 15 residues. V was clipped by 6 bases and J by 2 bases; unmatched bases: 9. Germline V gene lookup returns CDR1 MNHEY and CDR2 SMNVEV (reference sequence). Here the CDR3 DNA reads TGTGCCAGCAGGCCATCGGGACAGCAGAACTATGGCTACACCTTC. Amino acids: CASRPSGQQNYGYTF.

The V gene is TRBV7-9, the J gene TRBJ2-2; TRBD2 matches at 7 bases. Unmatched junction bases numbered 10, after V lost 8 bases and J lost 7 bases. Germline CDR1 SEHNR, CDR2 FQNEAQ (reference sequence). The CDR3 is made up of 14 amino acids. In nucleotides, the CDR3 is TGTGCCAGCCTCACGGCGGGGGAGGTCGGGGAGCTGTTTTTT. Protein product: CASLTAGEVGELFF. The whole variable domain, remainder taken from reference TRBV7-9 and TRBJ2-2, is DTGVSQNPRHKITKRGQNVTFRCDPISEHNRLYWYRQTLGQGPEFLTYFQNEAQLEKSRLLSDRFSAERPKGSFSTLEIQRTEQGDSAMYLCASLTAGEVGELFFGEGSRLTVL.

This clone was picked up a small number of times. The chain employs TRBV5-1 and TRBJ1-1, with D tentatively TRBD1 (6 bases). Germline CDR1 is SGHRS and CDR2 is YFSETQ. V shed 0 bases and J shed 2 bases, with 17 bases lying between them. The CDR3 has 17 amino acids. CDR3 loop: CASSLALGQSRNTEAFF. Here the CDR3 DNA reads TGCGCCAGCAGCTTGGCACTCGGACAGTCCCGCAACACTGAAGCTTTCTTT.

The V gene is TRBV10-1, the J gene TRBJ2-7; 8 nucleotides agree with TRBD1. The CDR3 has 14 amino acids. Germline CDR1 reads WNHNN; CDR2 reads SYGVQD (reference sequence). V gave up 3 bases and J gave up 3 bases; unmatched junction bases: 4. In DNA, the CDR3 is TGCGCCAGCAGTGAAGGACAGGGTATCTACGAGCAGTACTTC. Translation gives CASSEGQGIYEQYF.

The CDR3 coding sequence is TGTGCCAGCAGTGTAGTTTCAGGCAGCTCCTACGAGCAGTACTTC. As protein: CASSVVSGSSYEQYF. This chain joins TRBV2 and TRBJ2-7; D remains unclear. Germline V CDR1 and CDR2: SNHLY, FYNNEI. The CDR3 length is 15 residues. The V and J ends lost 4 bases and 0 bases respectively, with 13 bases between them.

The rearrangement links TRBV11-2 to TRBJ2-2; unclear D gene. V gave up 4 bases and J gave up 0 bases, with 15 bases separating them. Germline-derived CDR1 and CDR2 are SGHAT and FQNNGV. The CDR3 is 17 amino acids. CDR3: CASSSRVSPANTGELFF. As DNA, the CDR3 is TGTGCCAGCAGCTCTCGGGTTAGCCCAGCGAACACCGGGGAGCTGTTTTTT.

The chain is built from TRBV27 and TRBJ2-3; 8 nucleotides agree with TRBD2. V shed 6 bases and J 2 bases; nucleotides not matched to a gene: 16. The CDR3 loop spans 18 amino acids. Germline CDR1 MNHEY, CDR2 SMNVEV (reference sequence). The CDR3 sequence: CASRPIRTSSSNTDTQYF. The CDR3 nucleotides are TGTGCCAGCAGGCCTATCCGGACTAGCAGCAGTAACACAGATACGCAGTATTTT.

This chain joins TRBV7-9 and TRBJ1-1; TRBD1 aligns across 8 bases. Trimming cost V 5 bases and J 6 bases; bases outside gene matches: 8. This CDR3 contains 14 residues. Per germline, CDR1 SEHNR and CDR2 FQNEAQ (reference sequence). As DNA, the CDR3 is TGTGCCAGCAGCCTACCCCTGACAGGGGCTGAAGCTTTCTTT. The encoded protein is CASSLPLTGAEAFF.